This passage covers 15 T cell receptor beta chains from one sample sequenced in a study of molecular identifiers for immune sequencing clone quantification. TCRdb ran MiXCR on the PCR reads and lists one entry per CDR3 protein. Seen here are 550,000 to 750,000 distinct CDR3 sequences, approximately 20% observed once, and the top ten hold roughly 0.85%. Sequenced sample: naive CD8+ T cells from blood, with Jurkat cell RNA spiked in. Subset specified: FACS-sorted CD8+CD4-CCR7+CD45RA+ naive T cells. These receptors were taken from a human donor in good health. Some libraries in this study had Jurkat cell RNA spiked in.

A note on this clonotype: This could be a read error, since a much larger clone is one nucleotide away. The chain uses TRBV30 and TRBJ2-7; no definite D call. CDR1 and CDR2 from the germline V gene are GTSNPN and SVGIG (reference sequence). This CDR3 is 12 amino acids long. The CDR3 region is CARSLGMYEQYF. The CDR3 DNA reads TGTGCCCGGAGCCTGGGGATGTACGAGCAGTACTTC.

This clonotype was recorded at least ten times. This sequence joins TRBV9 and TRBJ2-7; 7 bases agree with TRBD2. Germline V gives CDR1 SGDLS, CDR2 YYNGEE. Trimming at V came to 4 bases and at J to 4 bases, leaving 11 bases not matched to a gene. The CDR3 is made up of 15 amino acids. Written as DNA, the CDR3 is TGTGCCAGCAGCCCAACACCGACTAGCCTGTACGAGCAGTACTTC. This encodes CASSPTPTSLYEQYF.

This clonotype was detected ten times or more. V usage is TRBV4-1 and J usage is TRBJ2-5, with 8 positions matching TRBD2. The length of the CDR3 is 15 residues. Germline CDR1 reads MGHRA; CDR2 reads YSYEKL. V was clipped by 1 base and J by 5 bases; unmatched bases: 6. CDR3: CASSQANSGVETQYF. The CDR3, as DNA: TGCGCCAGCAGCCAAGCGAATAGCGGGGTGGAGACCCAGTACTTC.

In regard to this clonotype: Lacking the conserved final phenylalanine or tryptophan, this CDR3 likely reflects a read error. The V and J genes are TRBV4-3 and TRBJ2-4, with 8 bases fitting TRBD1. Germline V gene sequence: CDR1 LGHNA, CDR2 YSLEER. V lost 0 bases and J lost 6; bases outside the gene matches: 7. This CDR3 is 16 amino acids long. The DNA of the CDR3 is TGCGCCAGCAGCCAAGACAGGGGGCTTTACATAAACATTCAGTACCTC. Protein product: CASSQDRGLYINIQYL.

This clonotype came up many times. This sequence joins TRBV7-9 and TRBJ1-4; TRBD1 matches at 10 bases. The CDR3 is 17 residues long. V trimming: 3 bases; J trimming: 2 bases; junction bases outside the gene matches: 6. Germline loops: CDR1 SEHNR, CDR2 FQNEAQ (reference sequence). CDR3 DNA sequence: TGTGCCAGCAGCTTCTCCCGGGACAGGGGTACTAATGAAAAACTGTTTTTT. Translation: CASSFSRDRGTNEKLFF.

This clonotype was seen many times. This chain connects TRBV4-1 to TRBJ2-3; D gene uncertain. Germline V gene sequence: CDR1 MGHRA, CDR2 YSYEKL. The length of the CDR3 is 13 residues. The germline V and J ends were trimmed by 5 bases and 1 base, with 7 bases remaining between them. In DNA form, the CDR3 reads TGCGCCAGCAGCGACCAAGGCACAGATACGCAGTATTTT. Encoded protein: CASSDQGTDTQYF.

The V call is TRBV19, the J call TRBJ1-2; D uncertain. The V end lost 3 bases, the J end lost 2 bases, and 7 bases lay between the germline ends. CDR3 size: 13 residues. CDR1 and CDR2 from the germline V gene are LNHDA and SQIVND (reference sequence). CDR3 coding DNA: TGTGCCAGTAGTATTTCGTGGAACTATGGCTACACCTTC. This codes for CASSISWNYGYTF.

This clonotype has ten or more counts. V usage is TRBV7-9 and J usage is TRBJ2-7; the match to TRBD2 covers 8 bases. The CDR3 consists of 16 residues. V dropped 5 bases and J dropped 3; count of bases not matched to a gene: 12. Per germline, CDR1 SEHNR and CDR2 FQNEAQ (reference sequence). Written as DNA, the CDR3 is TGTGCCAGCAGCCCCCGGGGGGGCGGTGCCCTCTACGAGCAGTACTTC. Amino acids: CASSPRGGGALYEQYF. The full variable domain, its missing parts supplied by reference TRBV7-9 and TRBJ2-7, is DTGVSQNPRHKITKRGQNVTFRCDPISEHNRLYWYRQTLGQGPEFLTYFQNEAQLEKSRLLSDRFSAERPKGSFSTLEIQRTEQGDSAMYLCASSPRGGGALYEQYFGPGTRLTVT.

CDR3 residues: CASSVEDTGELFF. Written as DNA, the CDR3 is TGTGCCAGCAGCGTAGAAGACACCGGGGAGCTGTTTTTT. V is TRBV9 and J is TRBJ2-2; no clear D. V lost 0 bases, J lost 3 bases, and 3 bases lay in between. The CDR3 is made up of 13 amino acids. Per germline, CDR1 SGDLS and CDR2 YYNGEE.

Note on this clonotype: It may be a read error: a sequence one base away is much more abundant. This sequence joins TRBV7-2 and TRBJ1-1; no definite D call. CDR1 is SGHTA, CDR2 FQGNSA, per germline. The CDR3 totals 17 residues. The CDR3 DNA is TGTGCCAGCAGCACGGCCCCCGGCAACAACAGAGTCACTGGAGCTTTCTTT. Protein: CASSTAPGNNRVTGAFF.

This clonotype has ten or more counts. The rearrangement uses TRBV6-5 and TRBJ2-3; D may be TRBD2 (5 bases). V was cut by 1 base and J by 5 bases, with 7 bases left in between. Germline V gene sequence: CDR1 MNHEY, CDR2 SVGAGI. The CDR3 contains 13 residues. This CDR3 reads CASSYFREDTQYF. DNA of the CDR3: TGTGCCAGCAGTTACTTTCGGGAAGATACGCAGTATTTT.

The chain carries TRBV6-1 and TRBJ2-7; the D is unclear. V lost 3 bases and J 0 bases, leaving 12 bases between the germline ends. This CDR3 is 15 amino acids long. The germline CDR1 and CDR2 sequences are MNHNS and SASEGT. CDR3 DNA sequence: TGTGCCAGCAGTGAGCGACTGTATAGCTCCTACGAGCAGTACTTC. Translation: CASSERLYSSYEQYF.

In this sample, this clonotype turned up many times. This sequence joins TRBV6-5 and TRBJ2-2, with D perhaps given as TRBD1 or TRBD2 (6 bases each). Germline assignment: CDR1 MNHEY and CDR2 SVGAGI. V was shortened by 0 bases and J by 5 bases, with 13 bases between the two germline ends. This CDR3 spans 16 amino acids. CDR3 residues: CASSYSITGRTGELFF. DNA of the CDR3: TGTGCCAGCAGTTACTCGATCACAGGGAGGACCGGGGAGCTGTTTTTT.

In this sample, this clonotype turned up many times. The chain uses TRBV14 and TRBJ2-5; no clear D gene. This CDR3 region has 12 residues. Trimming shortened V by 4 bases and J by 2 bases, and 5 bases separated the two germline ends. Germline CDR1 and CDR2: SGHDN and FVKESK. This CDR3 reads CASSPTQETQYF. DNA for the CDR3: TGTGCCAGCAGCCCGACACAAGAGACCCAGTACTTC.

This clonotype was counted at least ten times. This chain links TRBV7-2 with TRBJ1-5, with D unresolved. This CDR3 contains 14 residues. Germline V gene data show CDR1 as SGHTA and CDR2 as FQGNSA. Between the trimmed V and J ends, which lost 1 base and 6 bases, there was a span of 10 bases. CDR3 region: CASSLGEGRQPQHF. CDR3 sequence (DNA): TGTGCCAGCAGCTTAGGGGAAGGACGTCAGCCCCAGCATTTT. The complete variable domain, with remaining parts taken from reference TRBV7-2 and TRBJ1-5, reads GAGVSQSPSNKVTEKGKDVELRCDPISGHTALYWYRQSLGQGLEFLIYFQGNSAPDKSGLPSDRFSAERTGGSVSTLTIQRTQQEDSAVYLCASSLGEGRQPQHFGDGTRLSIL.